A selection of T cell receptor beta chains follows, all from one sample in a study of shared T cell receptors in the human thymus. The assay was immunoSEQ multiplex PCR, and TCRdb's table has in-frame clones only and misses some. The table includes some 640,000 clones, 70% to 90% detected once. The same sample was also studied in work on human thymus T cells.

Source material: thymocytes. All receptors come from a boy under two years old with a congenital heart defect. Both conserved end residues are part of each CDR3. D genes are given only for firm matches. Clone size is given for some rows only: seen once, a few or many times, or a class if the clone is expanded.

v_gene	j_gene	d_gene	abundance	CDR3aa	CDR3nt
TRBV10-2	TRBJ2-7	NA	NA	CASSESSGGHQTDSYEQYF	TGCGCCAGCAGTGAGTCCTCGGGGGGCCACCAAACCGACTCCTACGAGCAGTACTTC
TRBV28	TRBJ2-1	TRBD1	NA	CASGSGTGEEQFF	TGTGCCAGCGGCTCCGGGACAGGGGAAGAGCAGTTCTTC
TRBV27	TRBJ1-5	TRBD1	NA	CASIRESDRVRQDQPQHF	TGTGCCAGCATACGAGAATCGGACAGGGTGCGGCAGGATCAGCCCCAGCATTTT
TRBV9	TRBJ2-6	NA	NA	CATHSAVLTF	TGTGCCACCCACTCCGCCGTCCTGACTTTC
TRBV15	TRBJ2-7	TRBD2	NA	CATSRDSASRWLAGVPSYEQYF	TGTGCCACCAGCAGAGATTCCGCAAGCCGGTGGCTAGCGGGAGTCCCCTCCTACGAGCAGTACTTC
TRBV9	TRBJ2-3	NA	NA	CASSGRKGTDTQYF	TGTGCCAGCAGCGGGAGAAAGGGCACAGATACGCAGTATTTT
TRBV6-1	TRBJ2-7	NA	once	CASSSRTVFSYEQYF	TGTGCCAGCAGTTCCCGGACAGTTTTCTCCTACGAGCAGTACTTC
TRBV4-3	TRBJ1-1	NA	NA	CASSQRQDLNTEAFF	TGCGCCAGCAGCCAACGACAGGACTTGAACACTGAAGCTTTCTTT
TRBV7-8	TRBJ2-3	TRBD2	NA	CASSLALRTRSGTDTQYF	TGTGCCAGCAGCTTAGCCCTAAGGACTAGGAGTGGAACAGATACGCAGTATTTT
TRBV30	TRBJ1-2	TRBD1	NA	CAWSVGTGGHYGYTF	TGTGCCTGGAGTGTGGGAACAGGGGGCCACTATGGCTACACCTTC
TRBV30	TRBJ1-4	NA	NA	CAWRQRGMARGELFF	TGTGCCTGGAGGCAGAGGGGGATGGCCAGAGGGGAACTGTTTTTT
TRBV7-9	TRBJ2-6	NA	NA	CASSLVPLASSGANVLTF	TGTGCCAGCAGCTTAGTACCCCTAGCGAGCTCTGGGGCCAACGTCCTGACTTTC
TRBV10-1	TRBJ2-7	NA	NA	CASSPKGHNYEQYF	TGCGCCAGCAGCCCAAAGGGACATAACTACGAGCAGTACTTC
TRBV19	TRBJ1-5	TRBD1	NA	CASSIQGESQPQHF	TGTGCCAGTAGTATACAGGGGGAGTCTCAGCCCCAGCATTTT
TRBV20-1	TRBJ2-7	TRBD1	once	CSAGQVAEQYF	TGCAGTGCTGGACAGGTTGCCGAGCAGTACTTC
TRBV9	TRBJ2-2	TRBD2	few	CASSVGLAGEDGELFF	TGTGCCAGCAGCGTAGGGCTAGCGGGAGAGGACGGGGAGCTGTTTTTT
TRBV2	TRBJ1-6	TRBD1	NA	CASSPQGRRYNSPLHF	TGTGCCAGCAGTCCACAGGGGAGGCGATATAATTCACCCCTCCACTTT
TRBV4-3	TRBJ2-3	TRBD2	NA	CASSQEDRSSGSTDTQYF	TGCGCCAGCAGCCAAGAGGACCGGTCTAGCGGAAGCACAGATACGCAGTATTTT
TRBV14	TRBJ1-1	NA	NA	CASSQDTGFPNTEAFF	TGTGCCAGCAGCCAAGATACGGGGTTTCCCAACACTGAAGCTTTCTTT
TRBV5-1	TRBJ2-7	NA	NA	CASSVTARVAEQYF	TGCGCCAGCAGCGTGACAGCTCGGGTGGCCGAGCAGTACTTC
TRBV27	TRBJ2-4	NA	NA	CASSEGKNIQYF	TGTGCCAGCAGCGAGGGCAAAAACATTCAGTACTTC
TRBV12-5	TRBJ1-5	NA	NA	CASGLIRDQPQHF	TGTGCTAGTGGTTTGATCAGGGATCAGCCCCAGCATTTT
TRBV9	TRBJ1-2	NA	NA	CASSPERGYGYTF	TGTGCCAGCAGCCCCGAACGGGGGTACGGCTACACCTTC
TRBV30	TRBJ1-1	NA	NA	CAWRHRVSGTEAFF	TGTGCCTGGAGGCACAGGGTGAGTGGGACTGAAGCTTTCTTT
TRBV11-2	TRBJ2-2	NA	NA	CASSLLDAGELFF	TGTGCCAGCAGCTTACTAGATGCCGGGGAGCTGTTTTTT
TRBV4-2	TRBJ2-7	NA	NA	CASSPFHRAPVSYEQYF	TGTGCCAGCAGCCCCTTTCACAGGGCTCCTGTTAGCTACGAGCAGTACTTC
TRBV27	TRBJ2-7	NA	NA	CASSKTYPTWEQYF	TGTGCCAGCAGCAAAACCTACCCCACTTGGGAGCAGTACTTC
TRBV11-2	TRBJ1-2	TRBD1	NA	CASSLGQGFDGYTF	TGTGCCAGCAGCCTCGGACAGGGCTTCGATGGCTACACCTTC